Sequencing of this TCR beta chain was carried out in a study of blood T cell repertoires in COVID-19. Study information: Researchers got acute and convalescent COVID-19 samples from the United States, Italy and Spain. In each case, the material was cDNA or gDNA derived from T cells, B-cell-depleted T cells, or PBMCs.

Germline CDR1 is SNHLY and CDR2 is FYNNEI. The CDR3 extends over 12 amino acids. Trimming took off 8 bases at V and 0 bases at J, with 6 bases between the two ends. How the authors handled the data: How many nucleated cells were present was estimated from reference gene primer amplification. TCRdb's table, derived via immunoSEQ multiplex PCR, lists solely in-frame clones and lacks some. Clonal size and the V and J genes are those of that table, whereas D and trimming came from the DNA. The table shows about 95,000 clones, with approximately 80% occurring only once. Sample: peripheral blood. V gene TRBV2 combines with J gene TRBJ2-3, with D perhaps TRBD2 (5 bases). This receptor was obtained from a human donor in a cohort sampled during active COVID-19. The CDR3 coding sequence is TGTGCCAGCCGCGGGAGCACAGATACGCAGTATTTT. Protein: CASRGSTDTQYF. Full variable domain (missing parts from reference TRBV2 and TRBJ2-3): EPEVTQTPSHQVTQMGQEVILRCVPISNHLYFYWYRQILGQKVEFLVSFYNNEISEKSEIFDDQFSVERPDGSNFTLKIRSTKLEDSAMYFCASRGSTDTQYFGPGTRLTVL.